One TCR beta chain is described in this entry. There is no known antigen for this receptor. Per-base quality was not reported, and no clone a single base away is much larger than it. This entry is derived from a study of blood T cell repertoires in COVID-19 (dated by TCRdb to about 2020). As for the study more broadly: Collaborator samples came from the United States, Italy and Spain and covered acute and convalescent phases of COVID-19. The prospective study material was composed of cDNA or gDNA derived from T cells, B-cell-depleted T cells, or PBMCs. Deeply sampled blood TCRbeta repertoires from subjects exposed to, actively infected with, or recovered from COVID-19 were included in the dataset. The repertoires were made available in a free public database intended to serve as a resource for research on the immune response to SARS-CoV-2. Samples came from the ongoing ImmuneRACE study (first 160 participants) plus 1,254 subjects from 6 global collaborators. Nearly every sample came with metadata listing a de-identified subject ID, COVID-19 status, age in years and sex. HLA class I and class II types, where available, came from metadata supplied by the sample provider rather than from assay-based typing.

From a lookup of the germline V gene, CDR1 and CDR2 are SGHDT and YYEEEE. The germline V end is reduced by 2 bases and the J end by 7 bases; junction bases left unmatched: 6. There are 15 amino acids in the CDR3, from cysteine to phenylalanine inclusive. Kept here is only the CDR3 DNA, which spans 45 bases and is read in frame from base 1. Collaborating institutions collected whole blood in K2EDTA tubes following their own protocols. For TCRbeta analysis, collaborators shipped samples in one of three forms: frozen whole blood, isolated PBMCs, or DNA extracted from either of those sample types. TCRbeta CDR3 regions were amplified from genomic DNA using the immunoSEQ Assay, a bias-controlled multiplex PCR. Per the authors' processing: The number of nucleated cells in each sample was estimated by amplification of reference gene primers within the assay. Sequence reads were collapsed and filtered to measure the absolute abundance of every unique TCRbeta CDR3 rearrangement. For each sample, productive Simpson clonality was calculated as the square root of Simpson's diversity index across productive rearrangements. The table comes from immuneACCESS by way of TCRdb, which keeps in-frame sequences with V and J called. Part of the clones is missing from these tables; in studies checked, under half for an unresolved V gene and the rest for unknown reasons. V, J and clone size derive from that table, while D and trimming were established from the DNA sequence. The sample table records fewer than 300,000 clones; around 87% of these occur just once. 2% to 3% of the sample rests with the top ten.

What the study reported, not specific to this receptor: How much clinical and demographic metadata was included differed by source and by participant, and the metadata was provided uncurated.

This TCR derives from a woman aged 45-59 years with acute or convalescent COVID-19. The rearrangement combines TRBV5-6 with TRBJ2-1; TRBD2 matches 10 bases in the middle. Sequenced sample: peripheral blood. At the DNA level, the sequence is TGTGCCAGCAGCTTTCGGCCTAGCGGGAGTAATGAGCAGTTCTTC. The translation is CASSFRPSGSNEQFF.